The clone carrying this T cell receptor beta chain was picked up many times. Its antigen remains unidentified. This entry comes from a study of human T cells and chemical hapten exposure. Study-wide background: The study lasted roughly 26 weeks, and patients were dosed weekly with diphenylcyclopropenone on the scalp throughout.

This CDR3 is 18 amino acids long. Germline V gives CDR1 SGHVS, CDR2 FNYEAQ. The V gene lost 5 bases and the J gene lost 3 bases, with 24 bases spanning the gap. Study outcomes and limitations: Alopecia affecting every donor means their immune response may not match healthy people's.

Individual cDNA molecules each carried unique molecular identifiers attached by the library. From the RACE reads, TCRdb called clonotypes with MiXCR, one entry per CDR3 protein. Among about 82,000 distinct CDR3 sequences listed, approximately 11% were seen once. Documented time point: patch test 1, 2 weeks after DPC sensitization. The treatment here: therapeutic diphenylcyclopropenone sensitization with weekly scalp DPC. Prior to each patch test being applied, blood was drawn. This receptor was identified in a woman aged 45 to 65 with alopecia areata. Some clones in this sample may be carry-over from other donors' samples. This material consisted of whole blood, taken in connection with sensitization to the hapten diphenylcyclopropenone (DPC). The rearrangement links TRBV7-6 to TRBJ2-3, with a weak D call TRBD2 (5 bases). CDR3: CASSTYSMKKRRTDTQYF. CDR3 bases: TGTGCCAGCAGCACTTATTCGATGAAAAAACGGAGGACAGATACGCAGTATTTT.